Listed below are T cell receptor beta chains from one sample, sequenced in a study of post-analysis software for immune sequencing data. TCRdb processed the PCR reads anew with MiXCR; each CDR3 protein has one entry. The top ten clones hold around 11% of a sample with hundreds of thousands of distinct CDR3 sequences, around 60% of them seen once. Sequences were obtained from blood. The receptors derive from a girl between 2 and 10 years old with multiple sclerosis. The CDR3 runs from the conserved cysteine through the conserved F or W. The order of the fields is D gene, V gene, clone size, J gene, CDR3 protein, CDR3 DNA. A D gene is named only where the DNA matches it firmly. Expanded clones get a size class; other rows say once, few or many, or leave the size out.

>NA|TRBV7-3|NA|TRBJ1-1
CASSLRGDPGDTEAFF
TGTGCCAGCAGCTTAAGGGGAGACCCGGGGGACACTGAAGCTTTCTTT
>TRBD1|TRBV15|NA|TRBJ2-3
CATSRDSGTVSTDTQYF
TGTGCCACCAGCAGAGATTCCGGGACAGTGAGCACAGATACGCAGTATTTT
>NA|TRBV29-1|NA|TRBJ1-1
CSVETGGLGMTEAFF
TGCAGCGTCGAAACCGGAGGCCTAGGCATGACTGAAGCTTTCTTT
>NA|TRBV20-1|once|TRBJ2-3
CSATPVTDTQYF
TGCAGTGCAACCCCGGTCACAGATACGCAGTATTTT
>NA|TRBV28|NA|TRBJ2-5
CASKPLPRVPQETQYF
TGTGCCAGCAAACCCCTCCCAAGAGTTCCCCAAGAGACCCAGTACTTC
>NA|TRBV6-2/TRBV6-3|NA|TRBJ2-3
CASSQDPTDTQYF
TGTGCCAGCAGTCAGGACCCCACAGATACGCAGTATTTT
>TRBD1|TRBV6-5|NA|TRBJ2-3
CASIGQARTDTQYF
TGTGCCAGCATTGGACAGGCCCGCACAGATACGCAGTATTTT
>TRBD2|TRBV29-1|few|TRBJ2-5
CSSLTVGPKTSGRSQETQYF
TGCAGCTCACTCACGGTGGGTCCTAAGACTAGCGGGAGAAGCCAAGAGACCCAGTACTTC
>TRBD2|TRBV15|NA|TRBJ2-1
CATSMGLAGPNEQFF
TGTGCCACCAGTATGGGACTAGCGGGGCCCAATGAGCAGTTCTTC
>TRBD2|TRBV11-2|NA|TRBJ2-1
CASNGRALSFNEQFF
TGTGCCAGCAACGGGAGGGCCTTATCGTTCAATGAGCAGTTCTTC
>NA|TRBV15|NA|TRBJ2-7
CATSRDRAALYEQYF
TGTGCCACCAGCAGAGACAGAGCCGCCCTCTACGAGCAGTACTTC
>TRBD1|TRBV4-3|NA|TRBJ2-1
CASSQEFGTVAYNEQFF
TGCGCCAGCAGCCAAGAGTTCGGGACAGTAGCCTACAATGAGCAGTTCTTC
>NA|TRBV20-1|NA|TRBJ2-3
CSAKPQRATDTQYF
TGCAGTGCAAAGCCCCAGCGGGCCACAGATACGCAGTATTTT
>NA|TRBV20-1|NA|TRBJ2-3
CSASRQDTQYF
TGCAGTGCTTCAAGGCAGGATACGCAGTATTTT
>TRBD1|TRBV6-5|NA|TRBJ2-1
CASSGTGQETQFF
TGTGCCAGCAGTGGGACAGGGCAAGAGACCCAGTTCTTC
>TRBD2|TRBV4-2|NA|TRBJ2-1
CANSQEASGGAREQFF
TGTGCCAACAGCCAAGAGGCTAGCGGGGGGGCAAGGGAGCAGTTCTTC
>TRBD1|TRBV18|few|TRBJ2-7
CASSPGQESSYEQYF
TGTGCCAGCTCACCAGGACAGGAGAGCTCCTACGAGCAGTACTTC
>NA|TRBV25-1|NA|TRBJ2-1
CASSPGPALGNEQFF
TGTGCCTCCTCCCCGGGACCCGCCTTGGGCAATGAGCAGTTCTTC
>NA|TRBV27|few|TRBJ2-3
CASSFGTGVTDTQYF
TGTGCCAGCAGTTTCGGGACTGGCGTCACAGATACGCAGTATTTT
>NA|TRBV7-2|NA|TRBJ1-1
CASSLAQTRLTEAFF
TGTGCCAGCAGCTTAGCGCAGACTCGGCTCACTGAAGCTTTCTTT
>NA|TRBV29-1|NA|TRBJ2-7
CSVGWGLKREQYF
TGCAGCGTTGGTTGGGGGCTAAAGCGCGAGCAGTACTTC
>NA|TRBV7-9|NA|TRBJ2-5
CASSFGGKTQYF
TGTGCCAGCAGCTTCGGGGGAAAGACCCAGTACTTC
>NA|TRBV20-1|NA|TRBJ2-5
CSARGTAQETQYF
TGCAGTGCTAGAGGGACAGCCCAAGAGACCCAGTACTTC
>NA|TRBV6-2/TRBV6-3|NA|TRBJ2-1
CASSTPHDNEQFF
TGTGCCAGCAGTACGCCGCACGACAATGAGCAGTTCTTC
>NA|TRBV18|NA|TRBJ2-1
CASSPLTGVYNEQFF
TGTGCCAGCTCACCTCTCACTGGGGTCTACAATGAGCAGTTCTTC
>NA|TRBV5-1|NA|TRBJ2-1
CASSSSGRGENEQFF
TGCGCCAGCAGCTCTTCGGGACGGGGCGAAAATGAGCAGTTCTTC
>NA|TRBV11-2|NA|TRBJ2-7
CASSLVAGALYEQYF
TGTGCCAGCAGCTTAGTGGCGGGGGCCCTTTACGAGCAGTACTTC
>NA|TRBV27|NA|TRBJ2-7
CASSWASSYEQYF
TGTGCCAGCAGTTGGGCATCATCCTACGAGCAGTACTTC
>NA|TRBV18|few|TRBJ2-1
CASSPRGDGYNEQFF
TGTGCCAGCTCACCCAGGGGCGACGGATACAATGAGCAGTTCTTC
>NA|TRBV20-1|few|TRBJ2-6
CSARGGRGPSGANVLTF
TGCAGTGCTAGAGGGGGCAGGGGCCCCTCTGGGGCCAACGTCCTGACTTTC
>TRBD2|TRBV20-1|NA|TRBJ2-3
CSASRASGTMITDTQYF
TGCAGTGCTAGTCGAGCTAGCGGGACCATGATCACAGATACGCAGTATTTT
>NA|TRBV6-5|NA|TRBJ1-2
CASSKGTENYGYTF
TGTGCCAGCAGTAAAGGAACGGAAAACTATGGCTACACCTTC
>TRBD1|TRBV24-1|NA|TRBJ2-5
CATSESRQGAWNEQYF
TGTGCCACCAGTGAATCTCGACAGGGGGCTTGGAATGAGCAGTACTTC
>NA|TRBV20-1|NA|TRBJ1-1
CSARDPGSNTEAFF
TGCAGTGCTAGAGACCCCGGCTCGAACACTGAAGCTTTCTTT
>TRBD1|TRBV20-1|few|TRBJ1-2
CSATWDRSTGYTF
TGCAGTGCTACCTGGGACAGATCGACTGGCTACACCTTC
>NA|TRBV27|NA|TRBJ1-2
CASSLSRGEYSYGYTF
TGTGCCAGCAGTTTATCGCGAGGGGAGTATAGCTATGGCTACACCTTC
>NA|TRBV7-2|NA|TRBJ2-5
CASSLGTAFSGETQYF
TGTGCCAGCAGCTTAGGGACAGCGTTCTCGGGAGAGACCCAGTACTTC
>TRBD1|TRBV6-6|NA|TRBJ1-2
CASSETGGYTF
TGTGCCAGCAGTGAGACAGGGGGCTACACCTTC
>TRBD1|TRBV27|few|TRBJ2-3
CASSLRGQGADTQYF
TGTGCCAGCAGTTTAAGGGGACAGGGCGCAGATACGCAGTATTTT
>NA|TRBV20-1|NA|TRBJ2-1
CSALEGRTYNEQFF
TGCAGTGCATTGGAGGGGAGAACCTACAATGAGCAGTTCTTC
>NA|TRBV29-1|NA|TRBJ2-7
CSVGRGTDQSYNEQYF
TGCAGCGTTGGCCGCGGGACAGATCAATCCTACAATGAGCAGTACTTC
>NA|TRBV5-1|NA|TRBJ1-5
CASSLLPSNQPQHF
TGCGCCAGCAGCTTGCTTCCCAGCAATCAGCCCCAGCATTTT